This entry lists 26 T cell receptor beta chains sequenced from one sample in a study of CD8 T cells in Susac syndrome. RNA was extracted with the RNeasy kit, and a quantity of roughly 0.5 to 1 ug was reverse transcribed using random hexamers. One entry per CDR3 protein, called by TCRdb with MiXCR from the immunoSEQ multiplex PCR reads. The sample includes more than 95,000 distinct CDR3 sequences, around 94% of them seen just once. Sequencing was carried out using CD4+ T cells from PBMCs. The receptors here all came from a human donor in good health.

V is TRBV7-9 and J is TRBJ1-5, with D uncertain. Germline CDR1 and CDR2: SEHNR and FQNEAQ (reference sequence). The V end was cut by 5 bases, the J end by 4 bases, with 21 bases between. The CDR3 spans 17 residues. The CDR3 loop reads CASSPSGSVAENQPQHF. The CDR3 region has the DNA TGTGCCAGCAGCCCATCTGGGTCGGTGGCGGAAAATCAGCCCCAGCATTTT.

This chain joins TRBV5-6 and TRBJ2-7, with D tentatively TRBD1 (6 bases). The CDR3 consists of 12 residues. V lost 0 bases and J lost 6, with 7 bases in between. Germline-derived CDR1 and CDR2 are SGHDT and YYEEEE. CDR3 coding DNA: TGTGCCAGCAGCTTGGACAGGGCCGAGCAGTACTTC. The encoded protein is CASSLDRAEQYF.

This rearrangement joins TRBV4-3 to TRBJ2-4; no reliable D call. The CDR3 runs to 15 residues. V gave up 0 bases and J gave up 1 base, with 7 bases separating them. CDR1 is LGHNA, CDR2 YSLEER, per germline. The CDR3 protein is CASSQEVGAKNIQYF. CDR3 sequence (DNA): TGCGCCAGCAGCCAAGAAGTAGGGGCCAAAAACATTCAGTACTTC.

The CDR3 DNA reads TGCAGCGTTGAAGGGGGGACTAGCGACACAGATACGCAGTATTTT. This encodes CSVEGGTSDTDTQYF. The V gene is TRBV29-1, the J gene TRBJ2-3; TRBD2 matches 10 bases. The CDR3 is 15 amino acids. Trimming took 1 base from V and 2 from J; bases not matched to a gene: 3. Looked up from germline, CDR1 is SQVTM and CDR2 is ANQGSEA.

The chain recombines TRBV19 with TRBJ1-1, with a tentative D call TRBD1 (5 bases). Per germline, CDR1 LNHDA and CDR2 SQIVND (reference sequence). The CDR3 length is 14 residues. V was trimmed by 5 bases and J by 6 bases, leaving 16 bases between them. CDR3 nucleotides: TGTGCCAGTAGTTTCGGGGCCCCCCGGGCTGAAGCTTTCTTT. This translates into CASSFGAPRAEAFF.

CDR3 loop: CASSLGGHEQFF. The CDR3 region has the DNA TGCGCCAGCAGCTTGGGAGGGCATGAGCAGTTCTTC. The chain employs TRBV5-1 and TRBJ2-1; TRBD2 might be the D (5 bases). The CDR3 covers 12 residues. Trimming left V 0 bases short and J 8 bases short, with 6 bases between. Per germline, CDR1 SGHRS and CDR2 YFSETQ. Looking up the rest from reference TRBV5-1 and TRBJ2-1 gives the full variable domain: KAGVTQTPRYLIKTRGQQVTLSCSPISGHRSVSWYQQTPGQGLQFLFEYFSETQRNKGNFPGRFSGRQFSNSRSEMNVSTLELGDSALYLCASSLGGHEQFFGPGTRLTVL.

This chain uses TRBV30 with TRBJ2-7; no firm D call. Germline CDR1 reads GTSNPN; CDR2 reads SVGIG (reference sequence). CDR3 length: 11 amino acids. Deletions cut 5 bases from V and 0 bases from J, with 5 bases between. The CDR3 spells CAWGRSYEQYF. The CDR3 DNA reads TGTGCCTGGGGTCGCTCCTACGAGCAGTACTTC.

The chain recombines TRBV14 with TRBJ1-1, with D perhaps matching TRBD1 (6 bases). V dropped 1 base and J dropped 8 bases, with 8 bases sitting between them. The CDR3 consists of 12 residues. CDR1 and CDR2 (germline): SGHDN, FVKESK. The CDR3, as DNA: TGTGCCAGCAGCCAAGTCACAGGGGAAGCTTTCTTT. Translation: CASSQVTGEAFF.

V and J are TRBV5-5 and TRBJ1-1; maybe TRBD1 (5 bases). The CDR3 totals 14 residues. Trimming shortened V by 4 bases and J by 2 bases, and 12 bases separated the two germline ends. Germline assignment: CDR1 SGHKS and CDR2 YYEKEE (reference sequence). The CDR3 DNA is TGTGCCAGCAGCCCGGGACGGATTAACACTGAAGCTTTCTTT. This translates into CASSPGRINTEAFF.

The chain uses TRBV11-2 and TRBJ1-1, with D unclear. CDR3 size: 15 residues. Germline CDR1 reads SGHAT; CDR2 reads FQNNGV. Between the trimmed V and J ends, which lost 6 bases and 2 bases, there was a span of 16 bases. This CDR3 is CASRPIVTTNTEAFF. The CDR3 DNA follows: TGTGCCAGCAGACCCATCGTCACAACCAACACTGAAGCTTTCTTT.

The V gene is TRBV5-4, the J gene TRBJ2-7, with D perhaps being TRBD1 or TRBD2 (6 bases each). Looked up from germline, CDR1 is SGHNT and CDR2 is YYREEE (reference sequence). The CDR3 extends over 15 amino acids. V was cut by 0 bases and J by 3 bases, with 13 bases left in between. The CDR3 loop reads CASSLGGGGSYEQYF. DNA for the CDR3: TGTGCCAGCAGCTTGGGTGGAGGGGGTAGCTACGAGCAGTACTTC.

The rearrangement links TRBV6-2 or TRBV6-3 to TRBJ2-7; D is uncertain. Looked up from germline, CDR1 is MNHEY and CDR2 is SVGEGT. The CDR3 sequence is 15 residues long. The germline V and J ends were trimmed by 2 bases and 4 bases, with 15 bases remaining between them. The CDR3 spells CASSYADRMAYEQYF. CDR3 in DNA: TGTGCCAGCAGTTACGCAGATCGCATGGCTTACGAGCAGTACTTC.

CDR3 bases: TGTGCCAGCAGTTTTTTGATGGGTCTAAGCACAGATACGCAGTATTTT. It encodes CASSFLMGLSTDTQYF. V and J are TRBV27 and TRBJ2-3; no reliable D call. This CDR3 is built from 16 residues. Germline V gene data show CDR1 as MNHEY and CDR2 as SMNVEV (reference sequence). V lost 3 bases and J 0 bases, leaving 13 bases between the germline ends.

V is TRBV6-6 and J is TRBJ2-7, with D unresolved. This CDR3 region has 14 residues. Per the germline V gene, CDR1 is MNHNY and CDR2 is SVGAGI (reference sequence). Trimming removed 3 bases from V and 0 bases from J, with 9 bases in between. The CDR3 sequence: CASSYSMSSYEQYF. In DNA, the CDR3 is TGTGCCAGCAGTTATTCGATGAGCTCCTACGAGCAGTACTTC.

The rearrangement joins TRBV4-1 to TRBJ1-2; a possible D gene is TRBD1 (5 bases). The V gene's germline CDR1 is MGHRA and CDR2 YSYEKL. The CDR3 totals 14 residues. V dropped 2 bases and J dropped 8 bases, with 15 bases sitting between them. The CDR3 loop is CASSQLAPGHGYTF. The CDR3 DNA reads TGCGCCAGCAGCCAACTTGCCCCGGGGCACGGCTACACCTTC.

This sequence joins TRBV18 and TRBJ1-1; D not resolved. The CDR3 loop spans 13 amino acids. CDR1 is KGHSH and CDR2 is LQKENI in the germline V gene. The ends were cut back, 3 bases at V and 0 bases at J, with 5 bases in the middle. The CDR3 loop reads CASSPDLNTEAFF. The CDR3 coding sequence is TGTGCCAGCTCACCCGACCTGAACACTGAAGCTTTCTTT.

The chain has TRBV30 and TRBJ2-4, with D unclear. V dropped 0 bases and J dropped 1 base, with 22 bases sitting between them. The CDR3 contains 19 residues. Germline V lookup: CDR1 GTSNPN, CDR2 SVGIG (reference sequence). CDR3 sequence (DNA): TGTGCCTGGAGTGTACGGCGCGGCGGCAGTCAAGGGGCCAAAAACATTCAGTACTTC. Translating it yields CAWSVRRGGSQGAKNIQYF.

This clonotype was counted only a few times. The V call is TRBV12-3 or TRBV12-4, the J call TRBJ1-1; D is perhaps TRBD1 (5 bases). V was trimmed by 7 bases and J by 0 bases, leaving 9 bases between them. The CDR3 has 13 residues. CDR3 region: CASTPTVNTEAFF. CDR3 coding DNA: TGTGCCAGCACTCCGACAGTGAACACTGAAGCTTTCTTT.

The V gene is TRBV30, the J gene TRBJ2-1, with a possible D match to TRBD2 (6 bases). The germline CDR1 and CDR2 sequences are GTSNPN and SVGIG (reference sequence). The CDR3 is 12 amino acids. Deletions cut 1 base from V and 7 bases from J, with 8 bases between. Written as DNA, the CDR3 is TGTGCCTGGAGTGACGGGGGAAATGAGCAGTTCTTC. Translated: CAWSDGGNEQFF.

The CDR3 here is CSVAWQRLAGETQYF. CDR3 coding DNA: TGCAGCGTTGCTTGGCAACGACTAGCTGGAGAGACCCAGTACTTC. J is TRBJ2-5 and V is TRBV29-1; the match to TRBD2 covers 7 bases. V lost 4 bases, J lost 4 bases, and 12 bases stayed unmatched. This CDR3 comprises 15 residues. Per germline, CDR1 SQVTM and CDR2 ANQGSEA.

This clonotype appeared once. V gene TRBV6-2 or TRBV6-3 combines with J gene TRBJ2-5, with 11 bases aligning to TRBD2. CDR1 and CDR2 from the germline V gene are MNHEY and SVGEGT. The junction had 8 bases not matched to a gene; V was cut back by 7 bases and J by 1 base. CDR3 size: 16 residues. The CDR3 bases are TGTGCCAGCAATCGTGATAGCGGGAGGGCCCAAGAGACCCAGTACTTC. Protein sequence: CASNRDSGRAQETQYF.

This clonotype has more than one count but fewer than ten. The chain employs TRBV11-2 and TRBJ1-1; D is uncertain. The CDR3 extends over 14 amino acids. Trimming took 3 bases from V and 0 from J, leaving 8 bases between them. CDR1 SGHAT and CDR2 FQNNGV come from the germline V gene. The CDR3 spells CASSLGGLNTEAFF. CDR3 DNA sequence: TGTGCCAGCAGCTTGGGCGGACTGAACACTGAAGCTTTCTTT.

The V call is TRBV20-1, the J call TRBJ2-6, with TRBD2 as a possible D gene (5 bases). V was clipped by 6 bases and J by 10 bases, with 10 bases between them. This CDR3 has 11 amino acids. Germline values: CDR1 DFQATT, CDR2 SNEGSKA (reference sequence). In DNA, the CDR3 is TGCAGTGCCGAGGGCGAGAACGTCCTGACTTTC. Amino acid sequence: CSAEGENVLTF.

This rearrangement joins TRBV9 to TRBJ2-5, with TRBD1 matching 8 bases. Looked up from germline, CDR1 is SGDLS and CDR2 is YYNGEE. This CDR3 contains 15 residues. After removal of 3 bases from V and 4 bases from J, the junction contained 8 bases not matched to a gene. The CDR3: CASSAGQGQRETQYF. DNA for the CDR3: TGTGCCAGCAGCGCCGGACAGGGACAAAGAGAGACCCAGTACTTC.

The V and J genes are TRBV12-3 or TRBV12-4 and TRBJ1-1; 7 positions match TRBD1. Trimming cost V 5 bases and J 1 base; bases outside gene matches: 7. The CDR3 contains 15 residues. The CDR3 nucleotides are TGTGCCAGCAGTCGCGGACAGGTCGGGAACACTGAAGCTTTCTTT. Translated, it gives CASSRGQVGNTEAFF.

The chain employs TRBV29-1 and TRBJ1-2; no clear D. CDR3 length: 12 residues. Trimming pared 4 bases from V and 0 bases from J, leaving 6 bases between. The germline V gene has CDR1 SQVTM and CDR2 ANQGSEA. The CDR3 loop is CSVGVANYGYTF. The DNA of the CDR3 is TGCAGCGTTGGTGTCGCTAACTATGGCTACACCTTC. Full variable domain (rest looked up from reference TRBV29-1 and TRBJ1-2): SAVISQKPSRDICQRGTSLTIQCQVDSQVTMMFWYRQQPGQSLTLIATANQGSEATYESGFVIDKFPISRPNLTFSTLTVSNMSPEDSSIYLCSVGVANYGYTFGSGTRLTVV.